This T cell receptor beta chain derives from a study of STAT5B mutations in CD4+ large granular lymphocyte leukemia. Study-level findings and limits: Without putative leukemic clones, patient CD4-sorted repertoires remained more clonal than healthy CD4+ repertoires.

TCRdb's copy holds only in-frame clones and misses some; the assay was immunoSEQ multiplex PCR. The sample lists 32,000 or so clones; roughly three quarters were seen once. Healthy controls were blood donor buffy coats. Comment on this clone: What it binds is unknown.

Sequenced input: CD4+ T cells from blood buffy coats. The TCR comes from a human donor in good health.

The DNA of the CDR3 is TGTGCCAGCTGTAGGGCTAGCACAGATACGCAGTATTTT. Its translation: CASCRASTDTQYF. The rearrangement uses TRBV2 and TRBJ2-3; D call uncertain. CDR3 length: 13 amino acids. CDR1 and CDR2 (germline): SNHLY, FYNNEI. Deletions cut 8 bases from V and 0 bases from J, with 9 bases between.